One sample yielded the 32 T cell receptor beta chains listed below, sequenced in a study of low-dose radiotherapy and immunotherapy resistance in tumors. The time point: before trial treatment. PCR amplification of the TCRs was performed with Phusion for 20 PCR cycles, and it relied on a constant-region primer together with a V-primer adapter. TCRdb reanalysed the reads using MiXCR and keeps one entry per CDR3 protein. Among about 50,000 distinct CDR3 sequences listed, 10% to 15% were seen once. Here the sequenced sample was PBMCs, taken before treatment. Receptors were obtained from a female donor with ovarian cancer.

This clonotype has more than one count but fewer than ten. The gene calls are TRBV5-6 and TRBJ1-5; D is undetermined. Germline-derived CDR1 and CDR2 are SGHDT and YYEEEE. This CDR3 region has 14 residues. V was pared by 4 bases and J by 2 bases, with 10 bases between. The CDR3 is CASSNWGGNQPQHF. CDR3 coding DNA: TGTGCCAGCAGCAATTGGGGAGGCAATCAGCCCCAGCATTTT.

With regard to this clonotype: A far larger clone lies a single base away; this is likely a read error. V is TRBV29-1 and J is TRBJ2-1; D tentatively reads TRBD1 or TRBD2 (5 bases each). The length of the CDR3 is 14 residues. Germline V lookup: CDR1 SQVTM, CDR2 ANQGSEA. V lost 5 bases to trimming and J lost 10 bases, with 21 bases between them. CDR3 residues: CSVPTSAGTYEQFF. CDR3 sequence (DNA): TGCAGCGTTCCCACGTCCGCAGGGACCTACGAGCAGTTCTTC.

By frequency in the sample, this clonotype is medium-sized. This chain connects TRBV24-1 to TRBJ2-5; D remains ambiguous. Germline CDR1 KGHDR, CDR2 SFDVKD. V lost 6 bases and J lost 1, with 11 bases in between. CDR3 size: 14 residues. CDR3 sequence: CATSPPDGQETQYF. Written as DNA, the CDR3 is TGTGCCACCAGTCCCCCGGACGGCCAAGAGACCCAGTACTTC.

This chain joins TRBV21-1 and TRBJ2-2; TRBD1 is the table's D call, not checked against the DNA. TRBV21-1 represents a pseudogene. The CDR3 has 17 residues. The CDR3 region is CASSKPRQGTNTGELFF. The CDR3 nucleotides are TGTGCCAGCAGCAAACCCCGGCAGGGAACAAACACCGGGGAGCTGTTTTTT.

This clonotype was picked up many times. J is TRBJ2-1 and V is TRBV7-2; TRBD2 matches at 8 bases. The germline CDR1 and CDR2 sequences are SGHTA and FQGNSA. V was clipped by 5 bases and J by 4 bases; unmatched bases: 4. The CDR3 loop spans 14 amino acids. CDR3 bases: TGTGCCAGCAGCGTTACTAGCGGATACAATGAGCAGTTCTTC. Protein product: CASSVTSGYNEQFF.

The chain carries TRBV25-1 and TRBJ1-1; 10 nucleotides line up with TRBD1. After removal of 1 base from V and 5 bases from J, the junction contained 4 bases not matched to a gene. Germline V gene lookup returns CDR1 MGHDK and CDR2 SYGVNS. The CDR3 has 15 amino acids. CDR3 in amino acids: CASSESGQGGTEAFF. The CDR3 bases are TGTGCCAGCAGTGAATCTGGACAGGGGGGTACTGAAGCTTTCTTT. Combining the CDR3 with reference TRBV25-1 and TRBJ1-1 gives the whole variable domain EADIYQTPRYLVIGTGKKITLECSQTMGHDKMYWYQQDPGMELHLIHYSYGVNSTEKGDLSSESTVSRIRTEHFPLTLESARPSHTSQYLCASSESGQGGTEAFFGQGTRLTVV.

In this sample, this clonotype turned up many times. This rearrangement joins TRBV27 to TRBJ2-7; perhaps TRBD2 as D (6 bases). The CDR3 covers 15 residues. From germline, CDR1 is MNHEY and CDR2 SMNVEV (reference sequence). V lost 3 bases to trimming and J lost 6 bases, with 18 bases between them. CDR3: CASSFQASGFFEQYF. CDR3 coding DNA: TGTGCCAGCAGTTTCCAGGCGAGCGGGTTCTTCGAGCAGTACTTC.

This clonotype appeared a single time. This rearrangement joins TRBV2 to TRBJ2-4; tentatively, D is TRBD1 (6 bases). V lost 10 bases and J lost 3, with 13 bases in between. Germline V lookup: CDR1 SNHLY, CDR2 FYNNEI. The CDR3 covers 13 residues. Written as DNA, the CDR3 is TGTGCCAAAACAGGGATGGACAAAAACATTCAGTACTTC. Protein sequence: CAKTGMDKNIQYF.

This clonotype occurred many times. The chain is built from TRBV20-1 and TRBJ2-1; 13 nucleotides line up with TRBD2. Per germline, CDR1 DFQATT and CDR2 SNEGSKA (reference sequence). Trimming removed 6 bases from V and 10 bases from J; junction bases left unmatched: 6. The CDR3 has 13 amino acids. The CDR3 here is CSADGLAGVEQFF. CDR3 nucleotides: TGCAGTGCAGACGGACTAGCGGGGGTAGAGCAGTTCTTC.

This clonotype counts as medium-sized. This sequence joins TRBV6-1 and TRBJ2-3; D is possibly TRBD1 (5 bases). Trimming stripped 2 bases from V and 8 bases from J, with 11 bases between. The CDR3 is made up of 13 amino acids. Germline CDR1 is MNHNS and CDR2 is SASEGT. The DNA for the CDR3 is TGTGCCAGCAGTGAATCAGGGAAGGGTACGCAGTATTTT. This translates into CASSESGKGTQYF.

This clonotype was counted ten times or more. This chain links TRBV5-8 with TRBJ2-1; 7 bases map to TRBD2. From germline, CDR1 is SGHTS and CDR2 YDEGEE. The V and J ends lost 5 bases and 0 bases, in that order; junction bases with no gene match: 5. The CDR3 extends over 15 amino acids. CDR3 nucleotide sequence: TGTGCCAGCAGGCCGGGGGGAAGCTCCTACAATGAGCAGTTCTTC. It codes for CASRPGGSSYNEQFF.

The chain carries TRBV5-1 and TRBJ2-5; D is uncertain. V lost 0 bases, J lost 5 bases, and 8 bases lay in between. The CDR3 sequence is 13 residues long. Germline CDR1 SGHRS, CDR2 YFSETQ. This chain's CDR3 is CASSLGTAETQYF. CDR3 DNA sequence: TGCGCCAGCAGCTTGGGTACGGCGGAGACCCAGTACTTC.

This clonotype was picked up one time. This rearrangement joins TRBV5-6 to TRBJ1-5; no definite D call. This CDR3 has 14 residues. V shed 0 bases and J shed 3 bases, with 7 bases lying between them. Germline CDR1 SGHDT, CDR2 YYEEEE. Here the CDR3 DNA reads TGTGCCAGCAGCTTGGATGGAGTCAATCAGCCCCAGCATTTT. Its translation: CASSLDGVNQPQHF.

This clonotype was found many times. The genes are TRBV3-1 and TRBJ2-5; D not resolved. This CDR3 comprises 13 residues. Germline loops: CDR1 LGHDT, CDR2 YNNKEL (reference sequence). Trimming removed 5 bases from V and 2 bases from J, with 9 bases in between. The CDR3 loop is CASSFAGQETQYF. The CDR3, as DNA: TGTGCCAGCAGCTTCGCCGGGCAAGAGACCCAGTACTTC.

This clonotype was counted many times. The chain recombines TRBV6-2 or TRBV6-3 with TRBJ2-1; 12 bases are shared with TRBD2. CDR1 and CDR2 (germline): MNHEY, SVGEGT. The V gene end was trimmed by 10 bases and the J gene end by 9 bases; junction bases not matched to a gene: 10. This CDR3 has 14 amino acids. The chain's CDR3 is CATAPSGGAREQFF. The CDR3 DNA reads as TGTGCCACCGCCCCTAGCGGGGGGGCACGTGAGCAGTTCTTC.

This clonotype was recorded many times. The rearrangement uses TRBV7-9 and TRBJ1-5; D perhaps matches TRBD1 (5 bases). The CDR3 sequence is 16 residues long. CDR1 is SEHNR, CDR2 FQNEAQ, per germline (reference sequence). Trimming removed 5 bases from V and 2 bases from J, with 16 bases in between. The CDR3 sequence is CASSAGRTVGNQPQHF. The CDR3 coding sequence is TGTGCCAGCAGCGCGGGACGGACGGTGGGCAATCAGCCCCAGCATTTT. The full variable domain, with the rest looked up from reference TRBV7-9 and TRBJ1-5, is DTGVSQNPRHKITKRGQNVTFRCDPISEHNRLYWYRQTLGQGPEFLTYFQNEAQLEKSRLLSDRFSAERPKGSFSTLEIQRTEQGDSAMYLCASSAGRTVGNQPQHFGDGTRLSIL.

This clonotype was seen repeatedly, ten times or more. This CDR3 is CSARGKKTGSSNSPLHF. The CDR3 region has the DNA TGCAGTGCTAGAGGCAAAAAGACAGGATCGAGTAATTCACCCCTCCACTTT. The chain employs TRBV20-1 and TRBJ1-6, with D tentatively TRBD1 (6 bases). Germline V lookup: CDR1 DFQATT, CDR2 SNEGSKA (reference sequence). The V gene lost 1 base and the J gene lost 6 bases, with 19 bases spanning the gap. CDR3 length: 17 amino acids.

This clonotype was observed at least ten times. CDR3 sequence reads: CASSQESWVRMNTEAFF. CDR3 DNA sequence: TGTGCCAGCAGCCAAGAAAGCTGGGTCCGGATGAACACTGAAGCTTTCTTT. The chain carries TRBV3-1 and TRBJ1-1; D gene uncertain. CDR1 is LGHDT and CDR2 is YNNKEL in the germline V gene (reference sequence). This CDR3 comprises 17 residues. The V end was cut by 0 bases, the J end by 0 bases, with 14 bases between.

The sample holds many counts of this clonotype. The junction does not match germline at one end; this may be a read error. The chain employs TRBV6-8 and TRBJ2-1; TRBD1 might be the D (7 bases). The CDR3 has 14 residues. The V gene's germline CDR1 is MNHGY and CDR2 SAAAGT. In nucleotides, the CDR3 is TGCGCCAGCAGTGAGTCGACAGGGAGGAATGAGCAGTTCTTC. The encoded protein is CASSESTGRNEQFF.

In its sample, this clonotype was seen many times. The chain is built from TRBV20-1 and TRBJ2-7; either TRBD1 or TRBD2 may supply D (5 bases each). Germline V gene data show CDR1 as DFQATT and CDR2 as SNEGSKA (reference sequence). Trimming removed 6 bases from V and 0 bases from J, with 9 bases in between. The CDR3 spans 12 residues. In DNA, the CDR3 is TGCAGTGCCTCAGGGAGCTCCTACGAGCAGTACTTC. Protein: CSASGSSYEQYF.

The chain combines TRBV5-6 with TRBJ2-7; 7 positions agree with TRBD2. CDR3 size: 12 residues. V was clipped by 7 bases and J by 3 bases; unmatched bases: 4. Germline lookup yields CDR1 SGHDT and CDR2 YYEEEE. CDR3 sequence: CASGGGSYEQYF. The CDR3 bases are TGTGCCAGCGGTGGCGGGAGCTACGAGCAGTACTTC.

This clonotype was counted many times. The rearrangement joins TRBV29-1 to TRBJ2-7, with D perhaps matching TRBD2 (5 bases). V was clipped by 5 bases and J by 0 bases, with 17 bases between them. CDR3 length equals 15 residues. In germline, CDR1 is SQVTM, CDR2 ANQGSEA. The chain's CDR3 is CSVTLGGESSYEQYF. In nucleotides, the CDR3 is TGCAGCGTTACCCTCGGTGGGGAGAGCTCCTACGAGCAGTACTTC.

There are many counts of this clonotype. The chain's CDR3 is CASRMTGTYEQYF. CDR3 coding DNA: TGTGCCAGCAGGATGACAGGGACCTACGAGCAGTACTTC. This chain links TRBV6-2 or TRBV6-3 with TRBJ2-7; 7 nucleotides line up with TRBD1. The CDR3 totals 13 residues. CDR1 and CDR2 (germline): MNHEY, SVGEGT. V shed 6 bases, J shed 2 bases, and the junction held 4 bases outside the gene matches.

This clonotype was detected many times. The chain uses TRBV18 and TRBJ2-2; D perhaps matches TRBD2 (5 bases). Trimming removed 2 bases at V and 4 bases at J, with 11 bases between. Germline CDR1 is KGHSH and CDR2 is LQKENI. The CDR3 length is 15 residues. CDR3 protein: CASSPGETSTGELFF. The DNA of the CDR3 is TGTGCCAGCTCACCAGGGGAGACCTCCACCGGGGAGCTGTTTTTT. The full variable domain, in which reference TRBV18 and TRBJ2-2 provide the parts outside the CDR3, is NAGVMQNPRHLVRRRGQEARLRCSPMKGHSHVYWYRQLPEEGLKFMVYLQKENIIDESGMPKERFSAEFPKEGPSILRIQQVVRGDSAAYFCASSPGETSTGELFFGEGSRLTVL.

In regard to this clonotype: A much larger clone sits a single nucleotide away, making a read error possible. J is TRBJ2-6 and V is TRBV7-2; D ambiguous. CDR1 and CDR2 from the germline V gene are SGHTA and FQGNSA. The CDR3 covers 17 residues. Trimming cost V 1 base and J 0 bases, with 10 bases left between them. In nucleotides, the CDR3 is TGTGCCAGCAGCTTAGAGGTCAAGAGCTCTGGGGCCAACGTCCTGACTTTC. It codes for CASSLEVKSSGANVLTF.

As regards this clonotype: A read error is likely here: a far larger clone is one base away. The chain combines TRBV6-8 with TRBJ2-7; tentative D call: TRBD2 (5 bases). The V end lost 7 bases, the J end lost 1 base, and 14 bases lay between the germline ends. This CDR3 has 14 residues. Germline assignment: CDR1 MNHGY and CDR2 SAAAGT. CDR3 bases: TGTGCCAGCAACCAGTGGACTTTTTCCTACGAGCAGTACTTC. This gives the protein CASNQWTFSYEQYF.

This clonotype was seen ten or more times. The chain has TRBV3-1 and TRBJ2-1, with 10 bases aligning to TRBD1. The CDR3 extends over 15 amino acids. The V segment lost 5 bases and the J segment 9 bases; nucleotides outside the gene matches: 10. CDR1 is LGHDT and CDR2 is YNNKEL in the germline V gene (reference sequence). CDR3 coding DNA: TGTGCCAGCAGCGCCCGGGACAGGGGACGGAGTGAGCAGTTCTTC. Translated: CASSARDRGRSEQFF.

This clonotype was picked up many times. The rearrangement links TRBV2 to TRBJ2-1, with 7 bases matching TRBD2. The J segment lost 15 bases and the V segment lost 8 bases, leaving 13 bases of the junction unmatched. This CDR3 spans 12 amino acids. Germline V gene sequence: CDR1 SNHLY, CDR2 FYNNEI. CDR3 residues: CASGTVGGTGFF. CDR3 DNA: TGTGCCAGCGGGACGGTGGGGGGGACGGGGTTCTTC.

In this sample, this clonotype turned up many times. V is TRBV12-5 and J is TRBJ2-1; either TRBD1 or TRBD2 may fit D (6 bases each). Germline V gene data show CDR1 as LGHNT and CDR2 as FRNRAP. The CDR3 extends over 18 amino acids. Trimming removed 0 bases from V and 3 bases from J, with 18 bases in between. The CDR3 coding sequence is TGTGCTAGTGGTTTGGTACTGGGGGGCCGGTCGTTCTACAATGAGCAGTTCTTC. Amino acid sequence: CASGLVLGGRSFYNEQFF.

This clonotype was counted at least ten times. The DNA of the CDR3 is TGTGCCAGCAGCCGGCAAGGGACAGGCCAAGAGACCCAGTACTTC. Residues: CASSRQGTGQETQYF. The gene calls are TRBV7-6 and TRBJ2-5; TRBD1 agrees at 8 bases. This CDR3 region has 15 residues. V dropped 5 bases and J dropped 1; count of bases not matched to a gene: 6. Germline lookup yields CDR1 SGHVS and CDR2 FNYEAQ.

This CDR3 reads CARDPRELFF. The DNA of the CDR3 is TGTGCCAGAGACCCGCGGGAGCTGTTTTTT. V usage is TRBV2 and J usage is TRBJ2-2; no clear D gene. V was clipped by 9 bases and J by 9 bases, with 8 bases between them. Germline-derived CDR1 and CDR2 are SNHLY and FYNNEI. The CDR3 loop spans 10 amino acids.

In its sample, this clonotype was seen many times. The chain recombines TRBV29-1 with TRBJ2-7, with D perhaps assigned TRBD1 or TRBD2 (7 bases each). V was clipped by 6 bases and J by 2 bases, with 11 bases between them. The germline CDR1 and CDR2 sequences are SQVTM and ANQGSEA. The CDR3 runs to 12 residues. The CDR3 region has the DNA TGCAGCGTGACAGGGAGGGCCTACGAGCAGTACTTC. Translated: CSVTGRAYEQYF.